This T cell receptor (beta chain) was retrieved from a study of blood T cell repertoires in COVID-19. Measured with immunoSEQ multiplex PCR; TCRdb has only the in-frame clones, and not every one. The sample shows fewer than 200,000 clones, about 80% of them seen only once. The CDR3 spans 16 residues. The genes are TRBV21-1 and TRBJ1-1; no DNA check was done on the table's D call, TRBD1. TRBV21-1 is annotated as a pseudogene. Material for sequencing was PBMCs or T cells enriched from blood (not recorded which). The origin of this receptor is a man aged 45-65 years who had recovered from COVID-19. The DNA of the CDR3 is TGTGCCAGCAGCAAAGGCTTCCAGGGATCGAACACTGAAGCTTTCTTT. Translating gives CASSKGFQGSNTEAFF.